Listed here is a single T cell receptor (beta chain). The data were obtained in a study of blood T cell repertoires in COVID-19. The overall study: T cells, B-cell-depleted T cells, or PBMCs provided the cDNA or gDNA that served as material.

Germline CDR1 LNHDA, CDR2 SQIVND (reference sequence). CDR3 length: 16 amino acids. Trimming cost V 1 base and J 5 bases, with 14 bases left between them. Study processing details: Estimates of nucleated cell counts were drawn from the amplification of reference gene primers. Clones were sequenced by immunoSEQ multiplex PCR, and TCRdb holds only the in-frame ones, with some missing. That table gives V, J and clone size, and the DNA gave D and trimming. Counted here are approximately 440,000 clones, around 89% occurring once; the ten biggest clones make up around 12%. The chain joins TRBV19 to TRBJ1-4; D is perhaps TRBD1 (6 bases). Sequencing was carried out using peripheral blood. The TCR was taken from a woman between 45 and 65 years old with COVID-19, enrolled during active disease. Here the CDR3 DNA reads TGTGCCAGTAGTATAGGGTTGGGACAACCCAATGAAAAACTGTTTTTT. Amino acid sequence: CASSIGLGQPNEKLFF.